This entry concerns a single T cell receptor beta chain. Between the trimmed V and J ends, which lost 4 bases and 6 bases, there was a span of 19 bases. CDR1 is SGHAT, CDR2 FQDESV, per germline (reference sequence). The CDR3 runs to 15 residues. The data were taken from a study of blood T cell repertoires in COVID-19. Cohorts were based on clinical histories the participants reported. It was within 2 weeks before study entry that exposed participants met a COVID-19 case. TCRdb's copy holds only in-frame clones and misses some; the assay was immunoSEQ multiplex PCR. Of a few hundred thousand clones listed, around 92% were seen once; the top ten hold less than 3%.

The sequenced sample consisted of PBMCs or T cells enriched from blood (not recorded which). The chain uses TRBV11-1 and TRBJ2-7, with D possibly being TRBD1 (6 bases). The receptor was isolated from a woman between 45 and 60 years old who had been exposed to COVID-19. CDR3 residues: CASSSSGTHTFEQYF. As DNA, the CDR3 is TGTGCCAGCAGCTCTTCCGGGACACACACCTTCGAGCAGTACTTC.